The source of this TCR beta chain is a study of blood T cell repertoires in COVID-19 (dated by TCRdb to about 2020). About the full investigation: The collaborator samples originated in the United States, Italy and Spain and spanned the acute and convalescent phases of COVID-19. The prospective study material was composed of cDNA or gDNA derived from T cells, B-cell-depleted T cells, or PBMCs. The dataset comprised deeply sampled blood TCRbeta repertoires from subjects exposed to, actively infected with, or recovered from COVID-19. The repertoires were made available in a free public database intended to serve as a resource for research on the immune response to SARS-CoV-2. Samples came from the ongoing ImmuneRACE study (first 160 participants) plus 1,254 subjects from 6 global collaborators. A de-identified subject ID, COVID-19 status, age in years and sex were almost always included in the sample metadata. Where available, HLA class I and class II types were obtained from metadata supplied by the sample provider rather than from assay-based typing. Study-wide findings and limitations: The quantity of clinical and demographic metadata differed by source and by participant and was supplied without curation.

Enrolling through a virtual design, the prospective study's participants ranged in age from roughly 18 to 95 years and lived across approximately 25 United States geographic areas. In the prospective study, participants were assigned to cohorts based on the clinical history participants reported in a screening survey and a study questionnaire. Each participant in the prospective study had whole blood, serum and a nasopharyngeal or oropharyngeal swab collected by mobile phlebotomists. Prospective study participants could optionally give additional blood draws and questionnaires over a 2-month period. Before DNA extraction, prospective study blood samples were shipped either frozen or at room temperature. The CDR3 holds 15 amino acids from the cysteine to the phenylalanine. Solely the CDR3 DNA is kept, with 45 bases framed from the first base. Unmatched junction bases come to 7, with V trimmed by 1 base and J by 2 bases. The CDR1 and CDR2 encoded by the germline V gene are SQVTM and ANQGSEA.

Worth noting for this clone: The clone's antigen remains unknown. No much larger clone is present one base from it, and per-base qualities are unavailable.

TCRbeta CDR3 regions were amplified from genomic DNA by means of the immunoSEQ Assay, a bias-controlled multiplex PCR. Regarding the original processing steps: Within the assay, amplification of reference gene primers was used to estimate how many nucleated cells each sample contained. To quantify the absolute abundance of each unique TCRbeta CDR3 rearrangement, sequence reads were collapsed and filtered. For each sample, productive Simpson clonality was calculated by taking the square root of Simpson's diversity index across productive rearrangements. As stored in TCRdb, this immuneACCESS dataset retains in-frame rearrangements with V and J assigned. A fraction of the clones does not appear; measured against another copy, unresolved V genes explain less than half of the discrepancy, and the remainder lacks a known reason. The V and J calls and clone size are taken from that table; D and trimming were inferred from the DNA. Present in this sample are about 440,000 clones, roughly 87% of which were seen just once. About 2.1% of the sample is taken by the ten largest.

The clonotype comes from a woman under 30 with acute COVID-19. The sequenced material came from PBMCs or T cells enriched from blood (not recorded which). The receptor chain draws on TRBV29-1 and TRBJ1-1; TRBD1 agrees with 7 junctional bases. The CDR3: CSVEGDREGNTEAFF. The nucleotides are TGCAGCGTTGAAGGGGACAGAGAGGGAAACACTGAAGCTTTCTTT.